This TCR beta chain stems from a study of T cell repertoires in cytomegalovirus infection. Study information: A matching HLA type, together with CMV infection, was signaled by public TCR beta signatures.

Germline-derived CDR1 and CDR2 are MNHEY and SMNVEV (reference sequence). The V and J ends lost 5 bases and 4 bases, in that order; junction bases with no gene match: 5. This CDR3 comprises 13 residues. TCRdb reanalysed the reads using MiXCR and keeps one entry per CDR3 protein. Among 110,000 to 150,000 distinct CDR3 sequences listed, around 30% were seen once. This clonotype was seen ten or more times. Antigen specificity is unknown. This sequence joins TRBV27 and TRBJ2-7, with 7 bases identical to TRBD1. Sequenced material: CD8+ T cells from cultured PBMCs, taken from culture after CMV antigen stimulation. This TCR was recovered from a human donor in good health (CMV status not recorded). Some clones in this sample may be carry-over from other donors' samples. The CDR3 region is CASSQGTDYEQYF. The CDR3 nucleotides read TGTGCCAGCAGTCAAGGGACAGATTACGAGCAGTACTTC.